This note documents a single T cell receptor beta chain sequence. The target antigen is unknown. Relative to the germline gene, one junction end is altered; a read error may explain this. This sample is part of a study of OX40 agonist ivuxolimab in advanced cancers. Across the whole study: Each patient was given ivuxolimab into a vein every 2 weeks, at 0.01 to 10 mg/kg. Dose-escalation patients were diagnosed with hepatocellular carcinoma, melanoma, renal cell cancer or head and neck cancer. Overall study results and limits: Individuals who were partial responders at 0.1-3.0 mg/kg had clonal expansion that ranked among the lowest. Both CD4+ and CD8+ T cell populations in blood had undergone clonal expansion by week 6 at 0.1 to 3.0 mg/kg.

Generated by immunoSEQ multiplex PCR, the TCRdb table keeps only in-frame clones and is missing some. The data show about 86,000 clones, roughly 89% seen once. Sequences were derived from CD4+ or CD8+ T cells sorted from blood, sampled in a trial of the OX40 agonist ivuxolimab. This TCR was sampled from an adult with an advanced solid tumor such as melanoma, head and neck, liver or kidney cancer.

CDR3 amino acids: CASSQSGVPTDTQYF. The CDR3 coding sequence is TGTGCTAGCAGCCAGTCAGGGGTCCCCACAGATACGCAGTATTTT. V is TRBV7-7 and J is TRBJ2-3; D may be TRBD1 (6 bases). The length of the CDR3 is 15 residues. Germline CDR1 SSHAT, CDR2 FNYEAQ (reference sequence).